The 21 T cell receptor beta chains reported below all come from one sample, sequenced in a study of technical replicates of blood from a few donors. Method: immunoSEQ multiplex PCR; TCRdb's copy keeps in-frame clones and lacks some. The sample shows around 79,000 clones, roughly nine tenths of them seen only once. The sample was T cells isolated from PBMCs. Receptor source: a human donor in good health.

This clone was seen more than once but under ten times. The rearrangement joins TRBV28 to TRBJ1-1, with 7 bases aligning to TRBD1. CDR1 is MDHEN, CDR2 SYDVKM, per germline. The CDR3 loop spans 12 amino acids. J lost 5 bases, V lost 10 bases, and 7 bases had no gene match. The CDR3 loop reads CATRHRGTEAFF. The CDR3 nucleotides read TGTGCCACCAGGCACAGGGGAACTGAAGCTTTCTTT.

This clone has just a few counts. The genes are TRBV19 and TRBJ1-1; D is uncertain. Trimming stripped 1 base from V and 2 bases from J, with 5 bases between. The V gene's germline CDR1 is LNHDA and CDR2 SQIVND (reference sequence). This CDR3 is 13 amino acids long. For the CDR3, the DNA is TGTGCCAGTAGTATAGGAACTAACACTGAAGCTTTCTTT. Translating gives CASSIGTNTEAFF. Variable domain in full (rest from reference TRBV19 and TRBJ1-1): DGGITQSPKYLFRKEGQNVTLSCEQNLNHDAMYWYRQDPGQGLRLIYYSQIVNDFQKGDIAEGYSVSREKKESFPLTVTSAQKNPTAFYLCASSIGTNTEAFFGQGTRLTVV.

The chain has TRBV5-6 and TRBJ2-1; the match to TRBD2 covers 7 bases. Germline loops: CDR1 SGHDT, CDR2 YYEEEE. The junction had 4 bases not matched to a gene; V was cut back by 0 bases and J by 7 bases. The CDR3 extends over 14 amino acids. The CDR3 region has the DNA TGTGCCAGCAGCTTGGCTAGCGGTAGAAATGAGCAGTTCTTC. This encodes CASSLASGRNEQFF.

The rearrangement links TRBV14 to TRBJ1-1; D is unresolved. The CDR3 length is 16 residues. Trimming took 1 base from V and 3 from J, leaving 15 bases between them. Germline-derived CDR1 and CDR2 are SGHDN and FVKESK. DNA of the CDR3: TGTGCCAGCAGCCAAGGAGGTGCCTGGTGGGACACTGAAGCTTTCTTT. Translated, it gives CASSQGGAWWDTEAFF.

This clone was observed a handful of times. The CDR3 sequence is CASSLAGNPNTEAFF. The CDR3, as DNA: TGCGCCAGCAGCTTGGCTGGCAACCCGAACACTGAAGCTTTCTTT. This chain uses TRBV5-1 with TRBJ1-1, with no clear D. Looked up from germline, CDR1 is SGHRS and CDR2 is YFSETQ. V gave up 0 bases and J gave up 1 base, with 10 bases separating them. The CDR3 has 15 amino acids.

This clone has just one count. The V and J genes are TRBV4-1 and TRBJ2-3; perhaps TRBD2 as D (5 bases). V dropped 2 bases and J dropped 2 bases, with 8 bases sitting between them. The CDR3 consists of 14 residues. Germline V lookup: CDR1 MGHRA, CDR2 YSYEKL. The CDR3 sequence: CASSQPRDTDTQYF. The CDR3 DNA is TGCGCCAGCAGCCAACCCCGGGACACAGATACGCAGTATTTT.

V and J are TRBV19 and TRBJ1-1; no reliable D call. Between the trimmed V and J ends, which lost 6 bases and 6 bases, there was a span of 11 bases. The CDR3 consists of 12 residues. Germline assignment: CDR1 LNHDA and CDR2 SQIVND (reference sequence). DNA for the CDR3: TGTGCCAGTAGCTCAGTAATCCCTGAAGCTTTCTTT. It translates to CASSSVIPEAFF. The full variable domain, rest sourced from reference TRBV19 and TRBJ1-1, is DGGITQSPKYLFRKEGQNVTLSCEQNLNHDAMYWYRQDPGQGLRLIYYSQIVNDFQKGDIAEGYSVSREKKESFPLTVTSAQKNPTAFYLCASSSVIPEAFFGQGTRLTVV.

This sequence joins TRBV9 and TRBJ1-6; D is uncertain. Germline loops: CDR1 SGDLS, CDR2 YYNGEE. Trimming stripped 3 bases from V and 0 bases from J, with 7 bases between. The CDR3 has 15 residues. This chain's CDR3 is CASSGGSSYNSPLHF. As DNA, the CDR3 is TGTGCCAGCAGCGGAGGGAGCTCCTATAATTCACCCCTCCACTTT.

CDR3 nucleotide sequence: TGTGCCAGCAAGAGGGACATAGACACAGATACGCAGTATTTT. Translation: CASKRDIDTDTQYF. The chain uses TRBV6-5 and TRBJ2-3; a possible D gene is TRBD1 (6 bases). Germline CDR1 reads MNHEY; CDR2 reads SVGAGI. The V gene lost 7 bases and the J gene lost 2 bases, with 13 bases spanning the gap. This CDR3 contains 14 residues.

This chain uses TRBV9 with TRBJ2-7, with a weak D call TRBD1 (6 bases). Between the trimmed V and J ends, which lost 4 bases and 1 base, there was a span of 15 bases. Germline values: CDR1 SGDLS, CDR2 YYNGEE. This CDR3 spans 15 amino acids. The CDR3 is CASSSQPQGSYEQYF. The DNA of the CDR3 is TGTGCCAGCAGCTCACAACCCCAGGGGTCCTACGAGCAGTACTTC.

In this sample, this clone turned up once. This chain uses TRBV29-1 with TRBJ1-2, with a possible D match to TRBD1 (5 bases). The germline V gene has CDR1 SQVTM and CDR2 ANQGSEA. Trimming removed 4 bases from V and 8 bases from J, with 20 bases in between. The CDR3 is 14 residues long. CDR3 sequence: CSVAGREESDGYTF. CDR3 nucleotides: TGCAGCGTTGCGGGCAGGGAAGAAAGTGACGGCTACACCTTC.

This chain joins TRBV7-9 and TRBJ2-7; TRBD1 matches 9 bases. The V gene end was trimmed by 4 bases and the J gene end by 0 bases; junction bases not matched to a gene: 16. CDR3 size: 19 residues. Germline V CDR1 and CDR2: SEHNR, FQNEAQ (reference sequence). This chain's CDR3 is CASSSGGGQGIRDSYEQYF. The CDR3 nucleotides are TGTGCCAGCAGCTCCGGCGGTGGACAGGGGATAAGGGACTCCTACGAGCAGTACTTC.

The chain carries TRBV25-1 and TRBJ2-2; maybe TRBD2 (6 bases). Germline V gene sequence: CDR1 MGHDK, CDR2 SYGVNS. The CDR3 is made up of 14 amino acids. Trimming took 10 bases from V and 6 from J, leaving 18 bases between them. The chain's CDR3 is CATSGGSGAGELFF. The CDR3 DNA sequence: TGTGCCACTTCGGGTGGTAGCGGAGCCGGGGAGCTGTTTTTT.

This chain links TRBV9 with TRBJ2-2, with 8 bases that match TRBD2. The CDR3 has 14 amino acids. V shed 8 bases and J 2 bases; nucleotides not matched to a gene: 5. Per germline, CDR1 SGDLS and CDR2 YYNGEE. For the CDR3, the DNA is TGTGCCAGTCGGGAGGGTCCTAACACCGGGGAGCTGTTTTTT. Translating gives CASREGPNTGELFF.

The V and J genes are TRBV5-1 and TRBJ2-5; maybe TRBD1 (5 bases). Germline CDR1 and CDR2: SGHRS and YFSETQ. The CDR3 length is 15 residues. Between the trimmed V and J ends, which lost 0 bases and 6 bases, there was a span of 15 bases. The CDR3 nucleotides are TGCGCCAGCAGCTTGGCATTAAGGGGCGCACAGACCCAGTACTTC. Translated: CASSLALRGAQTQYF.

The rearrangement joins TRBV5-8 to TRBJ1-4; 10 bases fit TRBD1. The CDR3 loop spans 20 amino acids. Trimming cost V 3 bases and J 3 bases; bases outside gene matches: 17. Germline loops: CDR1 SGHTS, CDR2 YDEGEE. The CDR3 nucleotides are TGTGCCAGCAGCTCTCCCGAGACGGGACAGGGGCGGAGGTCTAATGAAAAACTGTTTTTT. Protein: CASSSPETGQGRRSNEKLFF.

This chain connects TRBV4-1 to TRBJ1-5, with D perhaps TRBD1 (5 bases). Trimming shortened V by 2 bases and J by 6 bases, and 11 bases separated the two germline ends. Germline CDR1 reads MGHRA; CDR2 reads YSYEKL. CDR3 size: 14 residues. This CDR3 reads CASSQYQGGQPQHF. The DNA for the CDR3 is TGCGCCAGCAGCCAATACCAGGGCGGTCAGCCCCAGCATTTT.

The rearrangement links TRBV5-1 to TRBJ2-3; 9 bases agree with TRBD1. The junction had 6 bases not matched to a gene; V was cut back by 3 bases and J by 4 bases. This CDR3 contains 15 residues. Germline V gene lookup returns CDR1 SGHRS and CDR2 YFSETQ. CDR3 sequence reads: CASSSRGQGADTQYF. CDR3 coding DNA: TGCGCCAGCAGCTCCCGGGGACAGGGAGCAGATACGCAGTATTTT.

The V gene is TRBV10-3, the J gene TRBJ1-3; possibly TRBD1 for D (5 bases). V dropped 6 bases and J dropped 0 bases, with 9 bases sitting between them. The CDR3 runs to 14 residues. Germline CDR1 reads ENHRY; CDR2 reads SYGVKD. Written as DNA, the CDR3 is TGTGCCATCAGAACAGGAAACTCTGGAAACACCATATATTTT. Translating it yields CAIRTGNSGNTIYF.

This clone was seen only a few times. The chain is built from TRBV5-1 and TRBJ2-5; 12 positions match TRBD2. Unmatched junction bases numbered 9, after V lost 4 bases and J lost 5 bases. The CDR3 has 16 residues. Germline CDR1 and CDR2: SGHRS and YFSETQ. The CDR3 spells CASSPETSGGRETQYF. CDR3 DNA: TGCGCCAGCAGCCCGGAAACTAGCGGGGGGCGGGAGACCCAGTACTTC.

This chain uses TRBV18 with TRBJ1-2; D call uncertain. The ends were cut back, 3 bases at V and 2 bases at J, with 16 bases in the middle. The germline gives CDR1 KGHSH, CDR2 LQKENI. The CDR3 spans 16 residues. CDR3 region: CASSPPVAGRNYGYTF. CDR3 in DNA: TGTGCCAGCTCACCCCCCGTGGCGGGGAGGAACTATGGCTACACCTTC.